The T cell receptor (beta chain) under discussion was sequenced for a study of blood T cell repertoires in COVID-19 (dated by TCRdb to the early 2020s). With respect to the entire study: Samples from collaborators originated in the United States, Italy and Spain and spanned both the acute and convalescent phases of COVID-19. The prospective study material was composed of cDNA or gDNA derived from T cells, B-cell-depleted T cells, or PBMCs. Subjects who had been exposed to COVID-19, were actively infected with it, or had recovered from it provided the deeply sampled blood TCRbeta repertoires that made up the dataset. The repertoires were made available in a free public database intended to serve as a resource for research on the immune response to SARS-CoV-2. Samples were obtained from the ongoing ImmuneRACE study (first 160 participants) and from over 1,000 subjects provided by 6 global collaborators. A de-identified subject ID, COVID-19 status, age in years and sex were almost always included in the sample metadata. HLA class I and class II types, where available, came from metadata supplied by the sample provider rather than from assay-based typing.

The investigation overall reported the following: The quantity of clinical and demographic metadata differed by source and by participant and was supplied without curation.

TCRbeta CDR3 regions were amplified from genomic DNA using the immunoSEQ Assay, a bias-controlled multiplex PCR. On the authors' methods: The number of nucleated cells in each sample was estimated from the amplification of reference gene primers within the assay. To quantify the absolute abundance of each unique TCRbeta CDR3 rearrangement, sequence reads were collapsed and filtered. For each sample, productive Simpson clonality was calculated as the square root of Simpson's diversity index across productive rearrangements. TCRdb obtained this table from immuneACCESS and retained in-frame rearrangements with V and J assigned. These tables miss some clones; where compared with another copy, unresolved V genes account for less than half of the shortfall, and the remainder is unexplained. Clonal size and the V and J genes are those of that table, whereas D and trimming came from the DNA. The sample contains 130,000 to 150,000 clones, 88% of them found a single time. Jointly, the top ten make up 1.5% to 2% of the sample.

The CDR3, cysteine through phenylalanine, is 19 amino acids long. The only DNA kept is the CDR3, 57 bases in frame from the first base. CDR1 and CDR2 are read off the germline V gene (reference sequence) as LGHDT and YNNKEL. V has 0 bases trimmed and J has 7 bases trimmed; junction bases matching no gene number 16. Note on this clone: Its antigen remains unidentified. No base quality values were provided; no much bigger clone lies one nucleotide off.

The collaborating institutions used their own protocols to collect whole blood in K2EDTA tubes. For TCRbeta analysis, collaborators shipped samples in one of three forms: frozen whole blood, isolated PBMCs, or DNA extracted from either of those sample types. This receptor was obtained from a woman in her forties or fifties with acute or convalescent COVID-19. Sequenced sample: peripheral blood. The receptor chain draws on TRBV3-1 (or the pseudogene TRBV3-2) and TRBJ2-2; TRBD1 matches 8 bases in the middle. The DNA is as follows: TGTGCCAGCAGCCAAGAAGGAATAAGCCGACAGGGGTATAACGGGGAGCTGTTTTTT. The resulting protein is CASSQEGISRQGYNGELFF.